Shown below are 11 T cell receptor beta chains from a single sample sequenced in a study of T cells in localized non-small cell lung cancer. Assay: immunoSEQ multiplex PCR; the TCRdb copy retains only in-frame clones and omits some. The sample includes 20,000 to 25,000 clones, 85% to 90% of them seen just once. Specimen: peripheral blood, collected before any cancer treatment. These receptors all come from a woman aged 35-75 years with stage I lung adenocarcinoma.

The chain uses TRBV5-5 and TRBJ2-1, with 9 bases that match TRBD2. The CDR3 covers 16 residues. The ends lost 4 bases at V and 4 bases at J; junction bases unmatched: 9. CDR1 and CDR2 from the germline V gene are SGHKS and YYEKEE (reference sequence). CDR3 in amino acids: CASSPAPSGGYNEQFF. CDR3 DNA sequence: TGTGCCAGCAGCCCAGCCCCGAGCGGGGGGTACAATGAGCAGTTCTTC.

This clone was counted a few times. The genes are TRBV6-4 and TRBJ2-1; 8 positions agree with TRBD2. The CDR3 has 15 amino acids. Germline V gene lookup returns CDR1 MRHNA and CDR2 SNTAGT. Trimming removed 3 bases from V and 8 bases from J; junction bases left unmatched: 9. This CDR3 is CASSERAGGPHEQFF. CDR3 DNA: TGTGCCAGCAGTGAGAGGGCGGGGGGACCCCATGAGCAGTTCTTC.

This chain joins TRBV7-2 and TRBJ2-1; D could derive from TRBD1 or TRBD2 (5 bases each). This CDR3 has 16 amino acids. Trimming removed 1 base from V and 8 bases from J, with 18 bases in between. The germline V gene encodes CDR1 SGHTA and CDR2 FQGNSA. The CDR3 sequence: CASSLGRLAGSDEQFF. The CDR3 region has the DNA TGTGCCAGCAGCTTAGGAAGACTCGCAGGGAGCGATGAGCAGTTCTTC.

V usage is TRBV28 and J usage is TRBJ2-7; possibly TRBD2 for D (5 bases). Per the germline V gene, CDR1 is MDHEN and CDR2 is SYDVKM. V was cut by 6 bases and J by 7 bases, with 10 bases left in between. This CDR3 is built from 11 residues. The CDR3: CASSLPGEQYF. CDR3 nucleotide sequence: TGTGCCAGCAGCTTACCGGGAGAGCAGTACTTC.

The chain employs TRBV4-1 and TRBJ2-1; unclear D gene. Trimming took off 1 base at V and 2 bases at J, with 12 bases between the two ends. The CDR3 spans 16 residues. From germline, CDR1 is MGHRA and CDR2 YSYEKL. CDR3 loop: CASSQAFSYPYNEQFF. CDR3 bases: TGCGCCAGCAGCCAAGCTTTTAGCTATCCCTACAATGAGCAGTTCTTC.

The chain joins TRBV11-3 to TRBJ1-1; D gene uncertain. Germline CDR1 SGHNT, CDR2 YENEEA. CDR3 length equals 12 residues. Between the trimmed V and J ends, which lost 5 bases and 7 bases, there was a span of 11 bases. CDR3 loop: CASSGIEDEAFF. The CDR3 DNA is TGTGCCAGCAGCGGTATAGAAGATGAAGCTTTCTTT.

The chain joins TRBV5-1 to TRBJ2-7, with a weak D call TRBD2 (6 bases). With 6 bases removed from V and 5 bases from J, the gap between germline ends came to 15 bases. CDR1 and CDR2 (germline): SGHRS, YFSETQ. This CDR3 region has 13 residues. For the CDR3, the DNA is TGCGCCAGCACCCGGGGAGGAGGGAACGAGCAGTACTTC. This codes for CASTRGGGNEQYF.

V usage is TRBV5-5 and J usage is TRBJ1-3; TRBD1 might be the D (6 bases). CDR1 is SGHKS, CDR2 YYEKEE, per germline (reference sequence). The CDR3 consists of 15 residues. Trimming cost V 0 bases and J 1 base, with 8 bases left between them. CDR3 nucleotides: TGTGCCAGCAGCTTGGAAGGGACATCTGGAAACACCATATATTTT. Its protein is CASSLEGTSGNTIYF.

This clone was observed a single time. The chain combines TRBV6-1 with TRBJ2-7; D may match TRBD1 or TRBD2 (5 bases each). The CDR3 consists of 15 residues. CDR1 MNHNS and CDR2 SASEGT come from the germline V gene. Trimming took 0 bases from V and 2 from J, leaving 11 bases between them. The CDR3 reads CASSEAGTGAYEQYF. DNA of the CDR3: TGTGCCAGCAGTGAAGCTGGGACGGGCGCCTACGAGCAGTACTTC.

This chain connects TRBV5-5 to TRBJ1-2; D uncertain. CDR1 is SGHKS and CDR2 is YYEKEE in the germline V gene (reference sequence). The CDR3 is 17 residues long. The germline V and J ends were trimmed by 1 base and 1 base, with 17 bases remaining between them. The CDR3 protein is CASSLLGTPLNNYGYTF. CDR3 nucleotide sequence: TGTGCCAGCAGCTTGTTGGGCACGCCGCTAAATAACTATGGCTACACCTTC.

This clone was counted once. This sequence joins TRBV6-1 and TRBJ1-6; D possibly corresponds to TRBD1 (5 bases). The CDR3 loop spans 14 amino acids. Germline CDR1 is MNHNS and CDR2 is SASEGT. Trimming shortened V by 5 bases and J by 9 bases, and 14 bases separated the two germline ends. Written as DNA, the CDR3 is TGTGCCAGCAGTTCTATACAGGATGCTTCACCCCTCCACTTT. Its translation: CASSSIQDASPLHF.